Detailed here is one T cell receptor (beta chain). The CDR3 extends over 13 amino acids. Germline CDR1 is LGHDT and CDR2 is YNNKEL (reference sequence). Trimming took off 3 bases at V and 8 bases at J, with 10 bases between the two ends. This sample is part of a study of blood T cell repertoires in COVID-19. Whole-study context: Acute and convalescent COVID-19 specimens originated in the United States, Italy and Spain. PBMCs, B-cell-depleted T cells, or T cells provided the cDNA or gDNA that made up the material.

Per the original data handling: Nucleated cell number was recorded as an estimate derived from reference gene primer amplification. Some clones are missing from TCRdb's copy, which holds only in-frame ones; the method was immunoSEQ multiplex PCR. D and trimming come from the DNA, and the V and J calls and clone size come from that table. Altogether about 190,000 clones are present, more than 70% being singletons, with the ten largest covering approximately 5.5%. The source material was peripheral blood. The clonotype comes from a man aged 40-49 years with active or convalescent COVID-19. The V call is TRBV3-1 (or the pseudogene TRBV3-2), the J call TRBJ1-4; D may be TRBD1 (5 bases). CDR3 residues: CASSQNRREKLFF. For the CDR3, the DNA is TGTGCCAGCAGCCAGAACAGGAGAGAAAAACTGTTTTTT.